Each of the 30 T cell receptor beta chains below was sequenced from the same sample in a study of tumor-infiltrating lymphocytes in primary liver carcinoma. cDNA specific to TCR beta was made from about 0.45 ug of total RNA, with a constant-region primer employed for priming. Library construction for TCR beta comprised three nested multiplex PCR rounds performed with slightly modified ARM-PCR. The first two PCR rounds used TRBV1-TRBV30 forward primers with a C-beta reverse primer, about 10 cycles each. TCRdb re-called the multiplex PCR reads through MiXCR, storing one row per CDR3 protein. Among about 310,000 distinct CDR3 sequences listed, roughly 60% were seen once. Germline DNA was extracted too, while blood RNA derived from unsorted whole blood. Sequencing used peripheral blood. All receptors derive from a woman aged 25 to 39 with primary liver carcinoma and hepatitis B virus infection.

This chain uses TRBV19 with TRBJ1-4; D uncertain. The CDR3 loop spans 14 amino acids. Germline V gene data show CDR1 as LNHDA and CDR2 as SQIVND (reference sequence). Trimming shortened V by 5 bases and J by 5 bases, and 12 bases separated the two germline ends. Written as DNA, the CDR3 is TGTGCCAGTAGTCGCAGGTTCCAGAATGAAAAACTGTTTTTT. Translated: CASSRRFQNEKLFF.

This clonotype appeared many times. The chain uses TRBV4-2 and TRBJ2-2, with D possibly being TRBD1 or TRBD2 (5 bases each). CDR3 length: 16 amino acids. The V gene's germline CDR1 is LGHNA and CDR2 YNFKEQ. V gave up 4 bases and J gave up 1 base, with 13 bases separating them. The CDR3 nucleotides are TGTGCCAGCAGCCGGCACCGGGACCAGAACACCGGGGAGCTGTTTTTT. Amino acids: CASSRHRDQNTGELFF.

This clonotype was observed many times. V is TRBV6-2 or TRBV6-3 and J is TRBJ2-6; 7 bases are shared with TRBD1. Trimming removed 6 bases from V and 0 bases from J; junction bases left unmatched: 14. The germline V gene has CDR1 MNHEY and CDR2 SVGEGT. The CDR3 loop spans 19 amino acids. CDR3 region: CASRTPAGQALSGANVLTF. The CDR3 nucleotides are TGTGCCAGCAGGACCCCCGCCGGACAGGCGCTCTCTGGGGCCAACGTCCTGACTTTC.

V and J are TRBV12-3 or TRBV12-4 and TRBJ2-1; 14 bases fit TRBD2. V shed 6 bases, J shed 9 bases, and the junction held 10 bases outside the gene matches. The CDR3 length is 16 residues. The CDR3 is CASSRTSGRIRGEQFF. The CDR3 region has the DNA TGTGCCAGCAGCCGGACTAGCGGGAGGATTCGTGGTGAGCAGTTCTTC.

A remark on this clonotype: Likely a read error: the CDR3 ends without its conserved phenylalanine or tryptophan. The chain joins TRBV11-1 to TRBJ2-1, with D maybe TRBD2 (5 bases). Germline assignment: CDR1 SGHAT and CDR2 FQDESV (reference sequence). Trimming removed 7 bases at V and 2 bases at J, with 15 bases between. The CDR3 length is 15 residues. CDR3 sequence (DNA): TGTGCCAGCAACCCTTTTGGCGGGCCCTACAATGAGCAGTTCCTC. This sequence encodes CASNPFGGPYNEQFL.

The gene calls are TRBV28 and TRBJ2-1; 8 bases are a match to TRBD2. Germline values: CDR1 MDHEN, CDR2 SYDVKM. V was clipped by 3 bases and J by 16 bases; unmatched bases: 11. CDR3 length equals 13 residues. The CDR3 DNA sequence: TGTGCCAGCAGTTTGCCTGGAGCGGGAGTAGGATTCTTC. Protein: CASSLPGAGVGFF.

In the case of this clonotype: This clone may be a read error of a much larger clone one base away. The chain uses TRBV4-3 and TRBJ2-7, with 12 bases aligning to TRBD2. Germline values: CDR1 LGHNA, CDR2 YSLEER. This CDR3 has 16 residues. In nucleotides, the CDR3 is TGCGCCAGCAGCCGAGAACTAGCGGGAGGAGCCTACGAGCAGTGCTTC. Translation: CASSRELAGGAYEQCF.

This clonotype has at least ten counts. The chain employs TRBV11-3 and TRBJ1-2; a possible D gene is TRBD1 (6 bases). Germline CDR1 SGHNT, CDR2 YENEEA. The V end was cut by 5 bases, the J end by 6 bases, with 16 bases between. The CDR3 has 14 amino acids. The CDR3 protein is CASSALRGRDGYTF. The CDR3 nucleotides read TGTGCCAGCAGCGCCCTACGGGGGCGGGATGGCTACACCTTC. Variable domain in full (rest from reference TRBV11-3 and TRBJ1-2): EAGVVQSPRYKIIEKKQPVAFWCNPISGHNTLYWYLQNLGQGPELLIRYENEEAVDDSQLPKDRFSAERLKGVDSTLKIQPAELGDSAVYLCASSALRGRDGYTFGSGTRLTVV.

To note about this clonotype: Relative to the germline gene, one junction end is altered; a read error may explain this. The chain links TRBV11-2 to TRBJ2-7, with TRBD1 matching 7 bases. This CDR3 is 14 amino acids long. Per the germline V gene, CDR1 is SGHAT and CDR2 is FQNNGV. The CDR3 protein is CASILEGGSYEQCF. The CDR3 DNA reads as TGTGCCAGCATCTTAGAAGGGGGCTCCTACGAGCAGTGCTTC.

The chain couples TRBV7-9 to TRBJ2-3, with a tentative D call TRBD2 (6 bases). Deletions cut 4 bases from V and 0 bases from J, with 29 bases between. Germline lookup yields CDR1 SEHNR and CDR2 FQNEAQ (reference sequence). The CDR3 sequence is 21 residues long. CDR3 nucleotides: TGTGCCAGCAGCTCCATATGGGGGAAGCGGGCCCAAGATTCTAGCACAGATACGCAGTATTTT. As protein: CASSSIWGKRAQDSSTDTQYF.

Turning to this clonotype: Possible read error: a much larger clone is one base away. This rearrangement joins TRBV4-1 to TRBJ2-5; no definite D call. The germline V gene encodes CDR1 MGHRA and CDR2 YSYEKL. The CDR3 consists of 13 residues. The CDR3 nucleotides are TGCGCCAGCAGCCAAGGAATCCAAGATACCCAGTACTTC. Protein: CASSQGIQDTQYF.

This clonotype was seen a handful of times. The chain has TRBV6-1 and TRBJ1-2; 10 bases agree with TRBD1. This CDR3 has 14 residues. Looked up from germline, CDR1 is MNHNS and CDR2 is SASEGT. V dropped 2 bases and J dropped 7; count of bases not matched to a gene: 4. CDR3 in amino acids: CASSELRTGGGYTF. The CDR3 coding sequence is TGTGCCAGCAGTGAATTGAGGACAGGGGGTGGCTACACCTTC.

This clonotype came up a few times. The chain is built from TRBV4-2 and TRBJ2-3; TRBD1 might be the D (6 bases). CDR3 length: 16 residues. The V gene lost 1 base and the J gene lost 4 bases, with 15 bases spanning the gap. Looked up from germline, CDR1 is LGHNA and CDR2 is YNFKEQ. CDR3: CASSQGTQGFADTQYF. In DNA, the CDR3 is TGTGCCAGCAGCCAAGGAACACAGGGTTTTGCAGATACGCAGTATTTT.

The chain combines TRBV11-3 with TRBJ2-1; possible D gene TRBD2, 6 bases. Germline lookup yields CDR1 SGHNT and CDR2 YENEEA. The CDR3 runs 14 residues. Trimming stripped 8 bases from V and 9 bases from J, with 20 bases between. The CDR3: CASGSGTGFSEQFF. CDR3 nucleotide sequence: TGTGCCAGCGGATCCGGGACTGGTTTCAGTGAGCAGTTCTTC.

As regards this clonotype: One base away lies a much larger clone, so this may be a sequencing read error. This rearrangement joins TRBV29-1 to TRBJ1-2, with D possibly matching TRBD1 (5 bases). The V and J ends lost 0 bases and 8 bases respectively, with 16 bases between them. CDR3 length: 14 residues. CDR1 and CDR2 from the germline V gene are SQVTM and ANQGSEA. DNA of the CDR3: TGCAGCGTTGAAGAAACAGAGAGGGGAGGCGGCTACACCTTC. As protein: CSVEETERGGGYTF. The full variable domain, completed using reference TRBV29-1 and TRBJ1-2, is SAVISQKPSRDICQRGTSLTIQCQVDSQVTMMFWYRQQPGQSLTLIATANQGSEATYESGFVIDKFPISRPNLTFSTLTVSNMSPEDSSIYLCSVEETERGGGYTFGSGTRLTVV.

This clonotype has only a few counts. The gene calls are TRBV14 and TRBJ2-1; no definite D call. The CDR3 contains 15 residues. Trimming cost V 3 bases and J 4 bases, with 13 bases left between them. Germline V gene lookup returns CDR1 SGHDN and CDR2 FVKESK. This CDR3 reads CASSHNTRRYNEQFF. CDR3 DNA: TGTGCCAGCAGCCACAATACCCGGCGGTACAATGAGCAGTTCTTC.

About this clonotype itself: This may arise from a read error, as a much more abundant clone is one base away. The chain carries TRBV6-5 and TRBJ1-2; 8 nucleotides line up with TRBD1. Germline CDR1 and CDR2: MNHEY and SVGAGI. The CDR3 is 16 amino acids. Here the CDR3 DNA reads TGTGTCAGCAGCCGAGACAGGGGAAAAGCTAACTATGGCTACACCTTC. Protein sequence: CVSSRDRGKANYGYTF.

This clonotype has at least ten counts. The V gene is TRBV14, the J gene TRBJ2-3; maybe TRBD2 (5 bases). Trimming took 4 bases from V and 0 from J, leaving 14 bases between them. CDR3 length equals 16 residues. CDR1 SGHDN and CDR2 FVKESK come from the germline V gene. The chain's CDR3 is CASSPGKRLSTDTQYF. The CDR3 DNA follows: TGTGCCAGCAGCCCCGGGAAGCGCCTCAGCACAGATACGCAGTATTTT.

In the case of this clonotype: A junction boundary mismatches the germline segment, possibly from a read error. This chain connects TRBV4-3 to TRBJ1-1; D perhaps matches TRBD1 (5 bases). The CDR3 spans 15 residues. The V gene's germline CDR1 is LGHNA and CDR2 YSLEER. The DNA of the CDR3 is TGCGCCAGCAGCCAAGTCCCAATTTCGGACACTGAAGCTTCCTTT. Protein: CASSQVPISDTEASF.

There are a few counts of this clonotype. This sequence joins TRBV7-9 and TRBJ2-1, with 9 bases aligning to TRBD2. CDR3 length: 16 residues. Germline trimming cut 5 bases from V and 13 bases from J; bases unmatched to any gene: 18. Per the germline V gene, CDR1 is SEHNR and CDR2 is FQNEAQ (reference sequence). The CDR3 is CASSPTFWLAGNKQFF. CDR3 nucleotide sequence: TGTGCCAGCAGCCCAACATTTTGGCTAGCGGGAAACAAACAGTTCTTC.

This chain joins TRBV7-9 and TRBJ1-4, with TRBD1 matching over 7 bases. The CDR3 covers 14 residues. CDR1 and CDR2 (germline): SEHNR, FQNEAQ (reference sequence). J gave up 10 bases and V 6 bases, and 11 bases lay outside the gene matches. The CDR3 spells CASSPQGMGGKLFF. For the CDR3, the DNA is TGTGCCAGCAGTCCACAGGGGATGGGCGGAAAACTGTTTTTT.

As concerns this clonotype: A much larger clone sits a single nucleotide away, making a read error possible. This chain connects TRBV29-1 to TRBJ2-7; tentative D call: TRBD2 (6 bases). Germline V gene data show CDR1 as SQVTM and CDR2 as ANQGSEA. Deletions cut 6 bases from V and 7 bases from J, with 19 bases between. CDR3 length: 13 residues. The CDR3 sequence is CSVTGIGAGEQYF. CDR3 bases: TGCAGCGTCACCGGGATAGGGGCGGGGGAGCAGTACTTC.

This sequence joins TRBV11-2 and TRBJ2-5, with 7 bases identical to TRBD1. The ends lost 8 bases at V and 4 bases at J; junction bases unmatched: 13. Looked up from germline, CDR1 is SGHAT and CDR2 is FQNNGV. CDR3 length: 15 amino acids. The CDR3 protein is CASGSDRVLTETQYF. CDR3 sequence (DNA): TGTGCCAGCGGCAGTGACAGGGTTCTTACAGAGACCCAGTACTTC.

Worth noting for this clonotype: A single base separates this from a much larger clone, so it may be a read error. The DNA of the CDR3 is TGTGCCGGCAGCCCCTTCAGGGTTGGGAACACTGAAGCTTTCTTT. Encoded protein: CAGSPFRVGNTEAFF. V is TRBV12-3 or TRBV12-4 and J is TRBJ1-1, with a weak D call TRBD1 (5 bases). The CDR3 consists of 15 residues.

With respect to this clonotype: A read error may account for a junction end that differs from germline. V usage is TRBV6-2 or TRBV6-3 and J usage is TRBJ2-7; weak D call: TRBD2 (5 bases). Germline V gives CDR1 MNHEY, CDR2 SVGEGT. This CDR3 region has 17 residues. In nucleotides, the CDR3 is TGTGCCAGTAGTTACCGGTTGGTCGCCACGGAGGACTACGAGCAGTACTTC. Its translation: CASSYRLVATEDYEQYF.

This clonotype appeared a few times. CDR3 nucleotide sequence: TGTGCCAGCAGTTTCGCGCAGTCACAGAACAATGAGCAGTTCTTC. Its protein is CASSFAQSQNNEQFF. The rearrangement links TRBV12-3 or TRBV12-4 to TRBJ2-1; D gene uncertain. The V and J ends lost 3 bases and 5 bases respectively, with 14 bases between them. CDR3 length: 15 amino acids.

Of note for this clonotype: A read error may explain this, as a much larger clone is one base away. CDR3 in DNA: TGTGACAGCTCCCACGGGGGCCCAGCTTTCTTT. The encoded protein is CDSSHGGPAFF. V and J are TRBV6-6 and TRBJ1-1; D is possibly TRBD1 (6 bases). Germline CDR1 and CDR2: MNHNY and SVGAGI (reference sequence). CDR3 size: 11 residues.

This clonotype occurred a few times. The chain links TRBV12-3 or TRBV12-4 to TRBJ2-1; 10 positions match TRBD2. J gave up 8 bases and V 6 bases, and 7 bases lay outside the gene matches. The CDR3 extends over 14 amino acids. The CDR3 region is CASSRTSGLDEQFF. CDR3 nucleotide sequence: TGTGCCAGCAGCCGGACTAGCGGCCTCGATGAGCAGTTCTTC.

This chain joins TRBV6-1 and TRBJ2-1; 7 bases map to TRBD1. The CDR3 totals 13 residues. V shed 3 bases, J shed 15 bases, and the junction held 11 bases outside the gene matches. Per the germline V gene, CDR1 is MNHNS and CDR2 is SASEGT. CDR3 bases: TGTGCCAGCAGTGAGTACCCCGGGACAGAGTGGTTCTTC. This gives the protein CASSEYPGTEWFF.

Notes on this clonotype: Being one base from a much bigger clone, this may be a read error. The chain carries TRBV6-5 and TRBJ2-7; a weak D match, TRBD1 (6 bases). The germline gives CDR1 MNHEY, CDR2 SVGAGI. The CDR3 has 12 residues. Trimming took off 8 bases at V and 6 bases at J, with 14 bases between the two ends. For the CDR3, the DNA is TGTGCCAGCGGGCCAGGGGTCTGCGAGCAGTACTTC. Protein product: CASGPGVCEQYF.